Below are 19 T cell receptor beta chains sequenced from a single sample in a study of blood T cell repertoires in COVID-19 (dated by TCRdb to about 2020). Preparation of the library involved the immunoSEQ multiplex PCR assay. Not all clones reach the TCRdb copy of this immuneACCESS table, which keeps in-frame sequences only. Checked studies attribute under half of the gap to unresolved V genes and leave the rest unexplained. Recorded for this sample are over 85,000 clones; around 79% of them occurred a single time. Roughly 16% of the sample lies in the top ten. Sequenced material: peripheral blood. Source of these receptors: a woman older than 75 with active or convalescent COVID-19.

CDR3 bases: TGTGCCAGCAGCCAAGACTCAACGCGGGATGCGCAGTATTTT. Its protein product is CASSQDSTRDAQYF. The rearrangement links TRBV3-1 (or the pseudogene TRBV3-2) to TRBJ2-3; TRBD2 might be the D (6 bases). The CDR3 sequence is 14 residues long. In germline, CDR1 is LGHDT, CDR2 YNNKEL (reference sequence). Trimming stripped 0 bases from V and 10 bases from J, with 14 bases between.

The chain recombines TRBV6-2 or TRBV6-3 with TRBJ2-3; D possibly corresponds to TRBD1 (6 bases). The CDR3 is 16 residues long. Germline CDR1 is MNHEY and CDR2 is SVGEGT. V was trimmed by 2 bases and J by 1 base, leaving 13 bases between them. CDR3 in DNA: TGTGCCAGCAGTTACATCCCGACAGGAGGCACAGATACGCAGTATTTT. Translated, it gives CASSYIPTGGTDTQYF.

The gene calls are TRBV21-1 and TRBJ2-7; no check of the table's D call, TRBD2, against the DNA was made. TRBV21-1 is flagged as a pseudogene. The length of the CDR3 is 18 residues. CDR3 sequence reads: CASSILGFSGDQAFEQYF. The CDR3 DNA reads TGTGCCAGCAGCATTTTGGGATTTTCGGGGGATCAGGCGTTCGAGCAGTACTTC.

J is TRBJ2-5 and V is TRBV3-1 (or the pseudogene TRBV3-2); D is possibly TRBD1 (5 bases). From germline, CDR1 is LGHDT and CDR2 YNNKEL (reference sequence). The CDR3 covers 15 residues. Trimming removed 1 base at V and 4 bases at J, with 13 bases between. The CDR3 loop is CASSQAIGVGETQYF. The CDR3 DNA follows: TGTGCCAGCAGCCAAGCCATAGGGGTGGGAGAGACCCAGTACTTC.

V usage is TRBV21-1 and J usage is TRBJ2-1; the table's TRBD2 call for D was not verified on the DNA. TRBV21-1 is reported as a pseudogene. The CDR3 length is 19 residues. CDR3 in amino acids: CASSKGLYRETSGTNEQFF. In DNA, the CDR3 is TGTGCCAGCAGCAAAGGGTTATATCGTGAGACTAGCGGGACTAATGAGCAGTTCTTC.

The J gene is TRBJ2-5, the V gene TRBV4-2; D is possibly TRBD1 (6 bases). Trimming took 2 bases from V and 2 from J, leaving 18 bases between them. CDR3 length equals 17 residues. Germline CDR1 reads LGHNA; CDR2 reads YNFKEQ. The chain's CDR3 is CASSQRTAQGIQETQYF. CDR3 nucleotide sequence: TGTGCCAGCAGCCAACGTACAGCTCAGGGGATTCAAGAGACCCAGTACTTC.

This chain joins TRBV6-5 and TRBJ2-5; the D is unclear. Germline V CDR1 and CDR2: MNHEY, SVGAGI. The ends were cut back, 6 bases at V and 3 bases at J, with 14 bases in the middle. The CDR3 is made up of 14 amino acids. The CDR3 DNA is TGTGCCAGCAGAGCAAGAATAACAGAAGAGACCCAGTACTTC. Translated, it gives CASRARITEETQYF.

The table lists this clone with a few counts. This rearrangement joins TRBV2 to TRBJ1-1; 9 bases line up with TRBD1. The V segment lost 7 bases and the J segment 3 bases; nucleotides outside the gene matches: 6. CDR3 length: 14 residues. Germline V lookup: CDR1 SNHLY, CDR2 FYNNEI. The CDR3 loop is CASTTGGAYTEAFF. The CDR3 DNA reads TGTGCCAGCACTACAGGGGGCGCGTACACTGAAGCTTTCTTT.

This clone was recorded a few times. The V gene is TRBV19, the J gene TRBJ1-5; the D gene is possibly TRBD1 (5 bases). The CDR3 length is 15 residues. The V end was cut by 6 bases, the J end by 0 bases, with 12 bases between. CDR1 and CDR2 from the germline V gene are LNHDA and SQIVND (reference sequence). The DNA for the CDR3 is TGTGCCAGTAGCCCAGGGACTTATAGCAATCAGCCCCAGCATTTT. As protein: CASSPGTYSNQPQHF.

The chain is built from TRBV6-5 and TRBJ1-2; D is uncertain. The CDR3 length is 13 residues. V dropped 6 bases and J dropped 3 bases, with 11 bases sitting between them. Germline CDR1 is MNHEY and CDR2 is SVGAGI. Here the CDR3 DNA reads TGTGCCAGCAGGACACATTCCGACTATGGCTACACCTTC. This translates into CASRTHSDYGYTF.

V and J are TRBV5-1 and TRBJ2-3, with D tentatively TRBD2 (5 bases). Germline-derived CDR1 and CDR2 are SGHRS and YFSETQ. V gave up 1 base and J gave up 6 bases, with 9 bases separating them. There are 13 residues in the CDR3. The CDR3 DNA is TGCGCCAGCAGCTTGATTGGCGGGGATACGCAGTATTTT. Translated: CASSLIGGDTQYF.

The chain is built from TRBV7-9 and TRBJ1-4; D remains ambiguous. Germline V gene sequence: CDR1 SEHNR, CDR2 FQNEAQ (reference sequence). This CDR3 has 14 amino acids. The V and J ends lost 5 bases and 5 bases respectively, with 12 bases between them. Written as DNA, the CDR3 is TGTGCCAGCAGCCTTGTGAACAGAAATGAAAAACTGTTTTTT. Translation gives CASSLVNRNEKLFF.

J is TRBJ2-1 and V is TRBV7-2, with 9 bases fitting TRBD2. Germline trimming cut 4 bases from V and 14 bases from J; bases unmatched to any gene: 12. CDR1 and CDR2 (germline): SGHTA, FQGNSA. CDR3 length equals 14 residues. The CDR3 here is CASSSLRLAAGEFF. CDR3 bases: TGTGCCAGCAGCTCACTTCGACTAGCGGCAGGGGAGTTCTTC. Full variable domain (outside the CDR3, taken from reference TRBV7-2 and TRBJ2-1): GAGVSQSPSNKVTEKGKDVELRCDPISGHTALYWYRQSLGQGLEFLIYFQGNSAPDKSGLPSDRFSAERTGGSVSTLTIQRTQQEDSAVYLCASSSLRLAAGEFFGPGTRLTVL.

The chain employs TRBV7-9 and TRBJ1-2; D ambiguous. Trimming took off 0 bases at V and 1 base at J, with 6 bases between the two ends. CDR3 size: 14 residues. Germline V gene data show CDR1 as SEHNR and CDR2 as FQNEAQ (reference sequence). CDR3 DNA: TGTGCCAGCAGCTTAGCCTCGGGTAACTATGGCTACACCTTC. Encoded protein: CASSLASGNYGYTF.

V and J are TRBV29-1 and TRBJ1-5; D unclear. The V end was cut by 4 bases, the J end by 1 base, with 8 bases between. The length of the CDR3 is 13 residues. Germline V CDR1 and CDR2: SQVTM, ANQGSEA. The CDR3 protein is CSVGHESNQPQHF. DNA for the CDR3: TGCAGCGTTGGACACGAAAGCAATCAGCCCCAGCATTTT.

This chain uses TRBV21-1 with TRBJ2-3; the table's TRBD2 call for D was not verified on the DNA. TRBV21-1 is a pseudogene. The CDR3 loop spans 16 amino acids. As DNA, the CDR3 is TGTGCCAGCAGCTCTAGCGTCTCCCGGGGGACAGATACGCAGTATTTT. Its translation: CASSSSVSRGTDTQYF.

The chain couples TRBV5-6 to TRBJ2-5; TRBD1 might be the D (6 bases). V was clipped by 4 bases and J by 5 bases, with 15 bases between them. The CDR3 runs to 14 residues. Per germline, CDR1 SGHDT and CDR2 YYEEEE. Here the CDR3 DNA reads TGTGCCAGCAGCCTAAGGGGGTTGGGGGAGACCCAGTACTTC. Translated: CASSLRGLGETQYF.

V is TRBV5-1 and J is TRBJ2-2; TRBD1 agrees at 10 bases. Germline assignment: CDR1 SGHRS and CDR2 YFSETQ. CDR3 size: 15 residues. The ends lost 9 bases at V and 5 bases at J; junction bases unmatched: 10. The CDR3 sequence: CATYLGTGVTGELFF. DNA of the CDR3: TGCGCCACCTACTTGGGGACAGGGGTAACCGGGGAGCTGTTTTTT.

This chain links TRBV2 with TRBJ1-5; D is possibly TRBD1 (5 bases). The V end lost 4 bases, the J end lost 2 bases, and 21 bases lay between the germline ends. There are 18 residues in the CDR3. Germline V gene sequence: CDR1 SNHLY, CDR2 FYNNEI. DNA for the CDR3: TGTGCCAGCAGTGTCTTGAAGGGGCGGGGATCGGGCAATCAGCCCCAGCATTTT. Protein: CASSVLKGRGSGNQPQHF.